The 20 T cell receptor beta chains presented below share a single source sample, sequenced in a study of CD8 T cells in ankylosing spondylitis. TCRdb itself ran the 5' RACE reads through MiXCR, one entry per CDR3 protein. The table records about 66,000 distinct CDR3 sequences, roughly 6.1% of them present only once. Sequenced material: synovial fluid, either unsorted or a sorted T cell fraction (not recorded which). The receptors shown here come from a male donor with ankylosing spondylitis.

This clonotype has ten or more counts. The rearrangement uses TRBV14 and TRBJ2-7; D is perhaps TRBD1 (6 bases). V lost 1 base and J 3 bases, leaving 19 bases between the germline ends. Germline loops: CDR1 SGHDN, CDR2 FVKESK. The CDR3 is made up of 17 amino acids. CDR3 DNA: TGTGCCAGCAGCCAAGGGTCGGACAGCTCCGACTTCTACGAGCAGTACTTC. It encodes CASSQGSDSSDFYEQYF.

This CDR3 reads CASSRTAQETQYF. The CDR3 nucleotides are TGTGCCAGCAGCCGGACAGCCCAAGAGACCCAGTACTTC. The chain couples TRBV7-9 to TRBJ2-5; tentatively, D is TRBD1 (6 bases). Germline V lookup: CDR1 SEHNR, CDR2 FQNEAQ (reference sequence). V gave up 5 bases and J gave up 1 base, with 8 bases separating them. CDR3 length equals 13 residues.

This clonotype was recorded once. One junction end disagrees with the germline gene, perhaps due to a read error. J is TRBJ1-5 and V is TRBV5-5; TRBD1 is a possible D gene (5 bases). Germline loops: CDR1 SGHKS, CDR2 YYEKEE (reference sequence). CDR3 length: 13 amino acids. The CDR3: CAISLGGNQPQHF. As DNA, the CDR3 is TGTGCCATCAGCCTCGGGGGGAATCAGCCCCAGCATTTT.

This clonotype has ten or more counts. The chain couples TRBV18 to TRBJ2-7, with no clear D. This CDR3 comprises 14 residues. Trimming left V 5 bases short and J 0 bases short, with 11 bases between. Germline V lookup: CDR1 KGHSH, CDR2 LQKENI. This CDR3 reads CASSSGRSSYEQYF. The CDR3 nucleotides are TGTGCCAGCTCATCCGGTCGGAGCTCCTACGAGCAGTACTTC.

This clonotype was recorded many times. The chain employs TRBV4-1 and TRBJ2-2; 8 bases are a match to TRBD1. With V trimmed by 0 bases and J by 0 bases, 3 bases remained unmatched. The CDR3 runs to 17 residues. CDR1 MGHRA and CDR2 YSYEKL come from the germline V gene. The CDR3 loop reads CASSQEGQGSNTGELFF. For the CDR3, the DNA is TGCGCCAGCAGCCAAGAAGGACAGGGCTCGAACACCGGGGAGCTGTTTTTT.

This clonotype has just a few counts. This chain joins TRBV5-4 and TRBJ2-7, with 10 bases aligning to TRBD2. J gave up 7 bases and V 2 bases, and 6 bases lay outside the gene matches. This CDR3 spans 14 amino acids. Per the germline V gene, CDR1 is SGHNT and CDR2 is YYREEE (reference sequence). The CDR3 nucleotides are TGTGCCAGCAGCTTCTCTAGCGGGAGAAGTGAGCAGTACTTC. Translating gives CASSFSSGRSEQYF.

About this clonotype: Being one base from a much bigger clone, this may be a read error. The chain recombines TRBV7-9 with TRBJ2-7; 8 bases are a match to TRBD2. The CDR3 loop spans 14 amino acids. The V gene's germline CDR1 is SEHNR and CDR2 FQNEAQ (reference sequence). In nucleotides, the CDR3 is TGTGCCAGCAGCTTATTCGGGGGGGCCTACGAGAAGTACTTC. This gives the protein CASSLFGGAYEKYF.

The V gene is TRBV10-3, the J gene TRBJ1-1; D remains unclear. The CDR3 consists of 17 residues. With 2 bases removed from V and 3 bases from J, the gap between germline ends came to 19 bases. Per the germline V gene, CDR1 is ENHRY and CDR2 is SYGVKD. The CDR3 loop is CAISEPTAQNADTEAFF. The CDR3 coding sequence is TGTGCCATCAGTGAGCCAACCGCTCAAAACGCCGACACTGAAGCTTTCTTT.

The CDR3 reads CASSLVSFSEAFF. The CDR3 nucleotides are TGTGCCAGCAGCTTAGTGTCTTTTTCTGAAGCTTTCTTT. This chain uses TRBV7-9 with TRBJ1-1; D is unclear. This CDR3 contains 13 residues. Germline loops: CDR1 SEHNR, CDR2 FQNEAQ (reference sequence). V lost 1 base to trimming and J lost 6 bases, with 9 bases between them.

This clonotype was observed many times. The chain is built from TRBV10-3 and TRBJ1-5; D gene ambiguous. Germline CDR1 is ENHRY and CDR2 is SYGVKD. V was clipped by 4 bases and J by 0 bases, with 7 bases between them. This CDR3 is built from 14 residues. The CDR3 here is CAISGVNSNQPQHF. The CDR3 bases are TGTGCCATCAGTGGGGTAAATAGCAATCAGCCCCAGCATTTT.

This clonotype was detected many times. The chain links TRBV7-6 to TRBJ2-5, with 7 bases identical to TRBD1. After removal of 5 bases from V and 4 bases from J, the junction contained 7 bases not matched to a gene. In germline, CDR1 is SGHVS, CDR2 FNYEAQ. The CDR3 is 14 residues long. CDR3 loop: CASSHDRAGETQYF. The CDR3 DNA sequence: TGTGCCAGCAGCCACGACAGGGCTGGAGAGACCCAGTACTTC.

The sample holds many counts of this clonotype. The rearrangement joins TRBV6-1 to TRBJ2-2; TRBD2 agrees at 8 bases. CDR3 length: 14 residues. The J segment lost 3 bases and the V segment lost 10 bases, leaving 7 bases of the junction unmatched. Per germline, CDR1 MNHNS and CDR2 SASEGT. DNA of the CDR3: TGTGCCACCGGCAGCGGGGGTTACACCGGGGAGCTGTTTTTT. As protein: CATGSGGYTGELFF.

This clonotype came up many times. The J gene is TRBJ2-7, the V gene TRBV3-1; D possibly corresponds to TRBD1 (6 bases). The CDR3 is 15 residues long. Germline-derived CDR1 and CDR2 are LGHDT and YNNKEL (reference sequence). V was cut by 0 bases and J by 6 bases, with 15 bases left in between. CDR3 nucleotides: TGTGCCAGCAGCCAAGAAGGTACAGGGACGCGCGAGCAGTACTTC. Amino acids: CASSQEGTGTREQYF.

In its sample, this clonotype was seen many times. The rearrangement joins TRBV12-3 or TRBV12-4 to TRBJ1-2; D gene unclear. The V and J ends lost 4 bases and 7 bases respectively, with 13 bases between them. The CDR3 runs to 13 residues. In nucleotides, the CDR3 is TGTGCCAGCAGTTCCTCCCGATTGGGTGGCTACACCTTC. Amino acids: CASSSSRLGGYTF.

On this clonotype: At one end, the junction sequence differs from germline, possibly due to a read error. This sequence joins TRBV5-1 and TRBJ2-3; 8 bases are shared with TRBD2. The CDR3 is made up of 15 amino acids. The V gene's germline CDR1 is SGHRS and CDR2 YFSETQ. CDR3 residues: CPSSSSGLAADTQYF. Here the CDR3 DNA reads TGCCCCAGCAGTTCATCTGGACTAGCAGCAGATACGCAGTATTTT.

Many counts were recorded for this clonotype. For the CDR3, the DNA is TGTGCCAGCTCACCAACCAGGACCTACCTTGGGGGCTACGAGCAGTACTTC. It encodes CASSPTRTYLGGYEQYF. V is TRBV18 and J is TRBJ2-7; D might be TRBD1 or TRBD2, each matching 5 bases. The CDR3 is 17 amino acids. Trimming left V 2 bases short and J 3 bases short, with 20 bases between. Germline-derived CDR1 and CDR2 are KGHSH and LQKENI.

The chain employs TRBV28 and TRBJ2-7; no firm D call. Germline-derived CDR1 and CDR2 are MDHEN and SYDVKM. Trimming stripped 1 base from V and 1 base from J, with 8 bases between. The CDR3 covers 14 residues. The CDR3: CASSLYGGSYEQYF. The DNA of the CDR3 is TGTGCCAGCAGTTTATACGGCGGTTCCTACGAGCAGTACTTC.

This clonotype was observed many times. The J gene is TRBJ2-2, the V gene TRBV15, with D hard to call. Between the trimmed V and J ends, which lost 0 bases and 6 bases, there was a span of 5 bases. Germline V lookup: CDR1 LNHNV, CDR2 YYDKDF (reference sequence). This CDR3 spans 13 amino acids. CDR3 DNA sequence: TGTGCCACCAGCAGAGACCTTTCCGGGGAGCTGTTTTTT. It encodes CATSRDLSGELFF.

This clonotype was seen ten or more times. Here the CDR3 reads CASSLRNGYEQYF. As DNA, the CDR3 is TGTGCCAGCAGCTTAAGGAACGGATACGAGCAGTACTTC. The chain employs TRBV7-3 and TRBJ2-7; D remains ambiguous. V shed 1 base and J shed 4 bases, with 8 bases lying between them. Germline V gene sequence: CDR1 SGHTA, CDR2 FQGTGA. The CDR3 totals 13 residues.

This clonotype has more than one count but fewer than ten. Written as DNA, the CDR3 is TGTGCCAGCAGGCCAGGTTTAGACAGTCTTGATCAGCCCCAGCATTTT. It encodes CASRPGLDSLDQPQHF. This chain joins TRBV7-2 and TRBJ1-5; D is perhaps TRBD1 (5 bases). The CDR3 extends over 16 amino acids. In germline, CDR1 is SGHTA, CDR2 FQGNSA. Trimming left V 6 bases short and J 5 bases short, with 20 bases between.